The 30 T cell receptor beta chains given below trace back to one sample, sequenced in a study of cytomegalovirus exposure and HLA in healthy donors. PCR employed 60 Vbeta and 13 Jbeta primers. Sequencing used immunoSEQ multiplex PCR; TCRdb keeps in-frame clones, though not all of them. Among about 90,000 clones, approximately 84% were seen once, and the ten largest hold 2.1%. The sequenced material came from PBMCs. Receptors were obtained from a man aged 18 to 30 in good health and CMV-seronegative.

The chain couples TRBV6-5 to TRBJ2-3; D is perhaps TRBD2 (6 bases). The length of the CDR3 is 11 residues. Deletions cut 6 bases from V and 8 bases from J, with 9 bases between. Germline V gene data show CDR1 as MNHEY and CDR2 as SVGAGI. CDR3 protein: CASREGGTQYF. CDR3 nucleotides: TGTGCCAGCAGGGAGGGCGGTACGCAGTATTTT.

The V gene is TRBV25-1, the J gene TRBJ1-1; no clear D. The CDR3 length is 13 residues. CDR1 MGHDK and CDR2 SYGVNS come from the germline V gene. Trimming removed 7 bases from V and 5 bases from J, with 14 bases in between. The CDR3 coding sequence is TGTGCCAGCAAGCAGACGGGCGGGACTGAAGCTTTCTTT. It codes for CASKQTGGTEAFF.

This rearrangement joins TRBV5-1 to TRBJ2-6, with TRBD2 matching over 8 bases. Germline V lookup: CDR1 SGHRS, CDR2 YFSETQ. V trimming: 0 bases; J trimming: 1 base; junction bases outside the gene matches: 3. This CDR3 spans 17 amino acids. As DNA, the CDR3 is TGCGCCAGCAGCTTGGTTGTAGCGGGATCTGGGGCCAACGTCCTGACTTTC. Its translation: CASSLVVAGSGANVLTF.

The rearrangement joins TRBV19 to TRBJ2-3; 8 positions match TRBD1. The V gene end was trimmed by 5 bases and the J gene end by 12 bases; junction bases not matched to a gene: 16. CDR1 is LNHDA and CDR2 is SQIVND in the germline V gene (reference sequence). The CDR3 has 15 amino acids. The CDR3 sequence is CASSSLGTGRISQYF. CDR3 coding DNA: TGTGCCAGTAGTTCCCTCGGGACAGGACGGATCTCTCAGTATTTT. The full variable domain, with the rest looked up from reference TRBV19 and TRBJ2-3, is DGGITQSPKYLFRKEGQNVTLSCEQNLNHDAMYWYRQDPGQGLRLIYYSQIVNDFQKGDIAEGYSVSREKKESFPLTVTSAQKNPTAFYLCASSSLGTGRISQYFGPGTRLTVL.

This chain's CDR3 is CASSRDSPHEQYF. The CDR3 DNA reads TGTGCCAGCAGCCGGGACAGTCCCCACGAGCAGTACTTC. V gene TRBV7-9 combines with J gene TRBJ2-7; 7 bases are shared with TRBD1. Per germline, CDR1 SEHNR and CDR2 FQNEAQ (reference sequence). The V segment lost 5 bases and the J segment 5 bases; nucleotides outside the gene matches: 6. The CDR3 extends over 13 amino acids.

This chain links TRBV6-4 with TRBJ1-1, with TRBD1 as a possible D gene (6 bases). CDR3 length: 14 residues. V lost 5 bases, J lost 3 bases, and 13 bases lay in between. Germline V gene data show CDR1 as MRHNA and CDR2 as SNTAGT. The CDR3 coding sequence is TGTGCCAGCAGTTTGACAGGTGGATACACTGAAGCTTTCTTT. It translates to CASSLTGGYTEAFF.

The chain couples TRBV29-1 to TRBJ1-1; D is undetermined. The germline CDR1 and CDR2 sequences are SQVTM and ANQGSEA. V was cut by 1 base and J by 0 bases, with 9 bases left in between. CDR3 length equals 14 residues. The CDR3 sequence is CSVEGARLNTEAFF. The CDR3 DNA reads TGCAGCGTTGAAGGGGCCAGACTGAACACTGAAGCTTTCTTT.

This clone was counted once. The identical CDR3 is also encoded by other nucleotide sequences in the sample. The rearrangement links TRBV5-1 to TRBJ2-3, with 10 bases that match TRBD2. Germline V CDR1 and CDR2: SGHRS, YFSETQ. J gave up 0 bases and V 5 bases, and 0 bases lay outside the gene matches. CDR3 length: 14 residues. Here the CDR3 reads CASRTSGSTDTQYF. CDR3 DNA sequence: TGCGCCAGCAGGACTAGCGGGAGCACAGATACGCAGTATTTT.

The chain has TRBV6-5 and TRBJ2-7; TRBD1 is a possible D gene (7 bases). The germline CDR1 and CDR2 sequences are MNHEY and SVGAGI. The CDR3 runs to 15 residues. The V end was cut by 5 bases, the J end by 3 bases, with 17 bases between. DNA for the CDR3: TGTGCCAGCAGTCCCTCGGGGGCAGGGGGCTACGAGCAGTACTTC. Encoded protein: CASSPSGAGGYEQYF.

The chain recombines TRBV11-3 with TRBJ2-1; 9 positions agree with TRBD2. Germline CDR1 is SGHNT and CDR2 is YENEEA. The ends lost 3 bases at V and 5 bases at J; junction bases unmatched: 5. There are 15 residues in the CDR3. CDR3 sequence: CASSFGLARNNEQFF. DNA for the CDR3: TGTGCCAGCAGCTTCGGACTAGCGAGGAACAATGAGCAGTTCTTC.

This clone was found once. The chain has TRBV29-1 and TRBJ2-3; 10 nucleotides line up with TRBD2. V dropped 7 bases and J dropped 6; count of bases not matched to a gene: 7. The V gene's germline CDR1 is SQVTM and CDR2 ANQGSEA. The CDR3 has 13 residues. The CDR3 DNA reads TGCAGCGCTGTAGCGGGGGGTTCGGATACGCAGTATTTT. It specifies CSAVAGGSDTQYF.

The chain links TRBV19 to TRBJ2-6; D gene uncertain. CDR3 size: 17 residues. V was cut by 5 bases and J by 2 bases, with 16 bases left in between. Germline V CDR1 and CDR2: LNHDA, SQIVND (reference sequence). CDR3 in amino acids: CASSREVFGAGANVLTF. For the CDR3, the DNA is TGTGCCAGTAGTCGCGAGGTATTTGGAGCTGGGGCCAACGTCCTGACTTTC.

The chain recombines TRBV5-1 with TRBJ2-5, with D perhaps TRBD1 (6 bases). The germline V and J ends were trimmed by 4 bases and 4 bases, with 23 bases remaining between them. The length of the CDR3 is 17 residues. Germline V gene lookup returns CDR1 SGHRS and CDR2 YFSETQ. The CDR3 loop reads CASSHVLSQGGRETQYF. DNA for the CDR3: TGCGCCAGCAGCCACGTACTCTCACAGGGCGGTCGAGAGACCCAGTACTTC.

The chain joins TRBV29-1 to TRBJ2-1; the D gene is possibly TRBD1 (6 bases). The CDR3 spans 12 residues. The germline CDR1 and CDR2 sequences are SQVTM and ANQGSEA. The germline V and J ends were trimmed by 7 bases and 6 bases, with 13 bases remaining between them. CDR3 coding DNA: TGCAGCGCGTTAAAACAGGGCAATGAGCAGTTCTTC. Protein sequence: CSALKQGNEQFF.

The chain recombines TRBV4-3 with TRBJ2-2, with a possible D match to TRBD1 (6 bases). The CDR3 is made up of 14 amino acids. Germline values: CDR1 LGHNA, CDR2 YSLEER. Deletions cut 0 bases from V and 4 bases from J, with 6 bases between. CDR3 loop: CASSQEQGTGELFF. For the CDR3, the DNA is TGCGCCAGCAGCCAAGAACAGGGCACCGGGGAGCTGTTTTTT.

The chain couples TRBV7-8 to TRBJ1-1, with 7 bases fitting TRBD1. The germline V gene has CDR1 SGHVS and CDR2 FQNEAQ. Unmatched junction bases numbered 11, after V lost 6 bases and J lost 4 bases. CDR3 size: 15 residues. In DNA, the CDR3 is TGTGCCAGCAGTCTCTCGGGGGCAGGGGGCACTGAAGCTTTCTTT. As protein: CASSLSGAGGTEAFF. The complete variable domain, with remaining parts taken from reference TRBV7-8 and TRBJ1-1, reads GAGVSQSPRYKVAKRGQDVALRCDPISGHVSLFWYQQALGQGPEFLTYFQNEAQLDKSGLPSDRFFAERPEGSVSTLKIQRTQQEDSAVYLCASSLSGAGGTEAFFGQGTRLTVV.

V and J are TRBV28 and TRBJ1-5, with 8 nucleotides matching TRBD1. Germline CDR1 and CDR2: MDHEN and SYDVKM. The CDR3 contains 15 residues. J was trimmed by 2 bases and V by 5 bases; bases with no gene match: 5. This CDR3 reads CASSQQGEGNQPQHF. The CDR3 DNA sequence: TGTGCCAGCAGTCAACAGGGGGAGGGCAATCAGCCCCAGCATTTT.

The chain links TRBV5-1 to TRBJ2-2; 7 bases are shared with TRBD1. Trimming took 4 bases from V and 7 from J; bases not matched to a gene: 4. Germline CDR1 SGHRS, CDR2 YFSETQ. This CDR3 comprises 13 residues. The CDR3 DNA sequence: TGCGCCAGCAGCCCGACAGGGTTCGGGGAGCTGTTTTTT. Translating it yields CASSPTGFGELFF.

The chain recombines TRBV15 with TRBJ2-1; 7 bases are shared with TRBD1. The CDR3 totals 14 residues. V dropped 1 base and J dropped 15; count of bases not matched to a gene: 12. Germline CDR1 LNHNV, CDR2 YYDKDF (reference sequence). The CDR3 spells CATSRVRQGGITFF. The DNA of the CDR3 is TGTGCCACCAGCAGAGTTCGACAGGGCGGAATCACGTTCTTC.

The chain carries TRBV7-2 and TRBJ1-5, with D perhaps TRBD1 (6 bases). Germline V gene data show CDR1 as SGHTA and CDR2 as FQGNSA. There are 16 residues in the CDR3. V lost 1 base and J lost 1, with 11 bases in between. The CDR3 sequence: CASSLGRGYSNQPQHF. As DNA, the CDR3 is TGTGCCAGCAGCTTAGGCAGGGGCTACAGCAATCAGCCCCAGCATTTT.

This clone was recorded only once. The chain links TRBV2 to TRBJ2-7, with D possibly TRBD2 on 6 matching bases. Trimming left V 6 bases short and J 6 bases short, with 18 bases between. CDR1 and CDR2 from the germline V gene are SNHLY and FYNNEI. This CDR3 is 14 amino acids long. CDR3: CASRAGLVKGEQYF. The CDR3 DNA is TGTGCCAGCAGGGCGGGACTGGTCAAAGGCGAGCAGTACTTC.

The CDR3 DNA reads as TGTGCCAGCAGCCCTACTGGTGACTATGGCTACACCTTC. It translates to CASSPTGDYGYTF. The chain combines TRBV5-5 with TRBJ1-2; D remains unclear. Looked up from germline, CDR1 is SGHKS and CDR2 is YYEKEE (reference sequence). The ends were cut back, 4 bases at V and 3 bases at J, with 10 bases in the middle. The CDR3 has 13 amino acids.

CDR3 nucleotide sequence: TGTGCCAGCTCACACGGACAGGATAAGCTCGGGAACACCTTC. Translating gives CASSHGQDKLGNTF. The chain uses TRBV18 and TRBJ1-2; 7 bases fit TRBD1. V shed 4 bases and J 12 bases; nucleotides not matched to a gene: 14. Looked up from germline, CDR1 is KGHSH and CDR2 is LQKENI. The CDR3 totals 14 residues.

This sequence joins TRBV27 and TRBJ2-1; tentative D call: TRBD1 (6 bases). CDR3 length: 18 amino acids. With 1 base removed from V and 5 bases from J, the gap between germline ends came to 21 bases. Germline CDR1 is MNHEY and CDR2 is SMNVEV (reference sequence). The CDR3 protein is CASSLFWTVQSKNNEQFF. For the CDR3, the DNA is TGTGCCAGCAGTTTATTTTGGACAGTCCAGTCGAAAAACAATGAGCAGTTCTTC.

The V gene is TRBV5-1, the J gene TRBJ2-7; the match to TRBD1 covers 10 bases. The CDR3 loop spans 15 amino acids. CDR1 is SGHRS, CDR2 YFSETQ, per germline. The V segment lost 3 bases and the J segment 0 bases; nucleotides outside the gene matches: 3. The CDR3 sequence is CASSSGTGDSYEQYF. As DNA, the CDR3 is TGCGCCAGCAGCTCCGGGACAGGGGACTCCTACGAGCAGTACTTC. Filled out from reference TRBV5-1 and TRBJ2-7, the complete variable domain reads KAGVTQTPRYLIKTRGQQVTLSCSPISGHRSVSWYQQTPGQGLQFLFEYFSETQRNKGNFPGRFSGRQFSNSRSEMNVSTLELGDSALYLCASSSGTGDSYEQYFGPGTRLTVT.

This clone was detected only a few times. The V gene is TRBV30, the J gene TRBJ2-7; TRBD2 matches at 11 bases. The CDR3 has 16 residues. V was clipped by 7 bases and J by 3 bases; unmatched bases: 14. Looked up from germline, CDR1 is GTSNPN and CDR2 is SVGIG (reference sequence). The CDR3 DNA reads TGTGCCTCGAAACGCCTCTCGACTAGCGGGAACTACGAGCAGTACTTC. Its protein product is CASKRLSTSGNYEQYF.

The chain joins TRBV2 to TRBJ1-5; unclear D gene. The germline V gene has CDR1 SNHLY and CDR2 FYNNEI. The CDR3 is 12 residues long. Trimming removed 3 bases at V and 9 bases at J, with 9 bases between. The CDR3 spells CASSEMRVPQHF. CDR3 nucleotides: TGTGCCAGCAGTGAGATGCGGGTGCCCCAGCATTTT.

The V gene is TRBV6-5, the J gene TRBJ1-3; D call uncertain. Germline V gene lookup returns CDR1 MNHEY and CDR2 SVGAGI. With 7 bases removed from V and 4 bases from J, the gap between germline ends came to 14 bases. The CDR3 runs 14 residues. The CDR3 loop reads CASTRGVLGNTIYF. CDR3 nucleotides: TGTGCCAGCACCAGAGGAGTCCTGGGAAACACCATATATTTT.

The genes are TRBV30 and TRBJ1-2; no definite D call. The CDR3 is made up of 14 amino acids. Trimming shortened V by 0 bases and J by 7 bases, and 15 bases separated the two germline ends. The germline V gene encodes CDR1 GTSNPN and CDR2 SVGIG (reference sequence). CDR3 nucleotide sequence: TGTGCCTGGAGTGTAGAGGCTCTCCGGGGTGGCTACACCTTC. This sequence encodes CAWSVEALRGGYTF.

This clone has just a few counts. The chain has TRBV9 and TRBJ2-1, with D possibly being TRBD2 (6 bases). The length of the CDR3 is 16 residues. Germline V lookup: CDR1 SGDLS, CDR2 YYNGEE. Deletions cut 0 bases from V and 4 bases from J, with 14 bases between. The CDR3 nucleotides are TGTGCCAGCAGCGTAGTGGAGGGCGGAGGTTACAATGAGCAGTTCTTC. As protein: CASSVVEGGGYNEQFF.